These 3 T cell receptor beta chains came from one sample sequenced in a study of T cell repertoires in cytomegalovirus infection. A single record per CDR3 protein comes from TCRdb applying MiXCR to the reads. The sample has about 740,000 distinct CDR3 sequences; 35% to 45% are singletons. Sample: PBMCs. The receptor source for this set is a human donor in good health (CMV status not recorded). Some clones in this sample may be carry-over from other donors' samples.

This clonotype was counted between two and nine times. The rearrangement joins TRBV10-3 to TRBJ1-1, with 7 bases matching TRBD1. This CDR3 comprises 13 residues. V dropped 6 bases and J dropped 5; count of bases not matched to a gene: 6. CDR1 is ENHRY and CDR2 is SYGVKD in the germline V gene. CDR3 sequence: CAIRGQGGTEAFF. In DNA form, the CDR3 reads TGTGCCATCAGAGGGCAGGGGGGAACTGAAGCTTTCTTT.

CDR3 DNA sequence: TGCGCCAGCAGAACGTTAACCGGGGACCCTGAAGCTTTCTTT. This codes for CASRTLTGDPEAFF. This sequence joins TRBV5-1 and TRBJ1-1, with D maybe TRBD1 (5 bases). The V gene lost 5 bases and the J gene lost 6 bases, with 17 bases spanning the gap. The CDR3 is 14 residues long. The germline CDR1 and CDR2 sequences are SGHRS and YFSETQ.

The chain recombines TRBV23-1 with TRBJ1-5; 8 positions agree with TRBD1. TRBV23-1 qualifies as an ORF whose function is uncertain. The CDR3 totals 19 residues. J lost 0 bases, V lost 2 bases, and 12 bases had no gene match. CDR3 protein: CASSQIGTGGAYSNQPQHF. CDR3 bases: TGCGCCAGCAGTCAAATTGGGACAGGTGGGGCCTATAGCAATCAGCCCCAGCATTTT.